This T cell receptor (beta chain) was sequenced in a study of T-cell reconstitution after alpha-beta-depleted transplantation in children. Study-wide findings and caveats: Newly produced T cells mostly provided counts and TCRbeta diversity after one year, as hyperexpanded clones declined. Several hundred expanded graft clones reportedly were the source of alpha-beta T cells about two months after transplant.

Germline lookup yields CDR1 SGHTA and CDR2 FQGNSA. Trimming took 5 bases from V and 7 from J; bases not matched to a gene: 6. The CDR3 runs 15 residues. This clonotype showed up just a few times. Antigen specificity is unknown. Unique molecular identifiers tagged the TCRbeta library. TCRdb ran MiXCR on the PCR reads and lists one entry per CDR3 protein. The sample has under 450,000 distinct CDR3 sequences, around 15% seen once; the top ten hold over 25%. Sequencing used PBMCs, mostly from graft donor cells, obtained 360 days after TCRalphabeta/CD19-depleted stem cell transplant. This clonotype was obtained from a boy in the first two years of life who had a stem cell transplant for Wiskott-Aldrich syndrome, so the T cells may come from the graft donor. The rearrangement uses TRBV7-2 and TRBJ2-2; the match to TRBD2 covers 11 bases. The CDR3 bases are TGTGCCAGCAGCCCCCCTAGCGGGAGGATCGGGGAGCTGTTTTTT. Its translation: CASSPPSGRIGELFF. The full variable domain, completed using reference TRBV7-2 and TRBJ2-2, is GAGVSQSPSNKVTEKGKDVELRCDPISGHTALYWYRQSLGQGLEFLIYFQGNSAPDKSGLPSDRFSAERTGGSVSTLTIQRTQQEDSAVYLCASSPPSGRIGELFFGEGSRLTVL.